This TCR beta chain comes out of a study of vaccination effects on CD4 cells after COVID-19. V was pared by 4 bases and J by 0 bases, with 22 bases between. CDR3 size: 18 residues. Germline V gene data show CDR1 as SGHKS and CDR2 as YYEKEE (reference sequence). Produced via immunoSEQ multiplex PCR; TCRdb's table is partial and in-frame only. This repertoire shows fewer than 55,000 clones, approximately 82% found once; its top ten account for around 3.3%. Cells that had been cultured for 10 days were the source of isolated CD4+ T cells. Infection with SARS-CoV-2 occurred in the person between March and December 2020, and PCR confirmed it. Subjects were given two BNT162b2 or mRNA-1273 vaccine doses. To note about this clone: The antigen is not known.

This chain uses TRBV5-5 with TRBJ1-1; D perhaps matches TRBD1 (6 bases). The sample was CD4+ T cells from PBMCs cultured without peptide, taken after COVID-19 vaccination. The TCR sequence derives from a human donor who had a prior SARS-CoV-2 infection. The CDR3 here is CASSQLKYFGQLNTEAFF. In DNA, the CDR3 is TGTGCCAGCAGCCAACTTAAGTATTTCGGACAGCTGAACACTGAAGCTTTCTTT. The full variable domain, in which reference TRBV5-5 and TRBJ1-1 provide the parts outside the CDR3, is DAGVTQSPTHLIKTRGQQVTLRCSPISGHKSVSWYQQVLGQGPQFIFQYYEKEERGRGNFPDRFSARQFPNYSSELNVNALLLGDSALYLCASSQLKYFGQLNTEAFFGQGTRLTVV.